These T cell receptor beta chains were read from a single sample in a study of T cells in localized non-small cell lung cancer. The protocol was immunoSEQ multiplex PCR, while the TCRdb copy is restricted to in-frame clones and leaves out a portion. The repertoire consists of around 140,000 clones, with more than 70% occurring once and the leading ten covering around 1.7%. Specimen: peripheral blood, collected before any cancer treatment. The receptors were gathered from a female donor over 55 with stage I lung adenocarcinoma. CDR3s include the opening cysteine and the closing phenylalanine or tryptophan. A D gene is named only where the DNA matches it firmly. Some rows have no size entry. The others give once, few or many, or a class for an expanded clone.

V gene	CDR3 length	clone size	D gene	J gene	CDR3 DNA	CDR3 protein
TRBV27	12	-	TRBD2	TRBJ2-7	TGTGCCAGCAGTTTTGGTAGCGGGGAGCAGTACTTC	CASSFGSGEQYF
TRBV7-9	14	-	-	TRBJ2-1	TGTGCCAGCAGCTTAGCGGGAGCCTGGAATGAGCAGTTCTTC	CASSLAGAWNEQFF
TRBV2	17	-	-	TRBJ2-1	TGTGCCAGCAGTGGCCCTCTAGCTAGCAGATCCTACAATGAGCAGTTCTTC	CASSGPLASRSYNEQFF
TRBV27	17	-	-	TRBJ2-3	TGTGCCAGCAGTTTAAATGGGCTCAGTTCTAGTTCAGATACGCAGTATTTT	CASSLNGLSSSSDTQYF
TRBV5-4	14	-	TRBD1	TRBJ2-5	TGTGCCAGCAGCTTTGACAGGGTCCGAGAGACCCAGTACTTC	CASSFDRVRETQYF
TRBV12-5	20	-	TRBD1	TRBJ1-2	TGTGCTAGTGGTTTGGTAAAGTGGGGACAGGGGCCCGAGTTGAACTATGGCTACACCTTC	CASGLVKWGQGPELNYGYTF
TRBV15	17	-	-	TRBJ1-5	TGTGCCACCAGCAGAGCCTTCTTAGGAGTTGGCAATCAGCCCCAGCATTTT	CATSRAFLGVGNQPQHF
TRBV27	14	-	-	TRBJ1-1	TGTGCCAGCAGCCCCAGGGGACTGAACACTGAAGCTTTCTTT	CASSPRGLNTEAFF
TRBV5-1	15	-	TRBD2	TRBJ2-7	TGCGCCAGCAGCCTGGGAGCGGGAGGGCCCCACGAGCAGTACTTC	CASSLGAGGPHEQYF
TRBV7-8	18	-	-	TRBJ1-5	TGTGCCAGCAGCTCCACGTCCCCTGGACCAGCTAGCAATCAGCCCCAGCATTTT	CASSSTSPGPASNQPQHF
TRBV7-9	15	-	TRBD2	TRBJ2-1	TGTGCCAGCAGCTTTCCTAGCGGGAGTATCTATGAGCAGTTCTTC	CASSFPSGSIYEQFF
TRBV6-6	13	few	-	TRBJ1-2	TGTGCCAGCAGTTTGGACGGTTCTAGAGGCTACACCTTC	CASSLDGSRGYTF
TRBV10-3	14	-	-	TRBJ1-1	TGTGCCATCAGTGAGTCGGAGTCGAACACTGAAGCTTTCTTT	CAISESESNTEAFF
TRBV28	16	-	TRBD1	TRBJ1-4	TGTGCCAGCAGAGTCCCGGGACAGGGCTGGGGTGAAAAACTGTTTTTT	CASRVPGQGWGEKLFF
TRBV6-1	15	-	TRBD1	TRBJ2-1	TGTGCCAGCAGTGAAGGGGACAGGGGGGGAAATGAGCAGTTCTTC	CASSEGDRGGNEQFF
TRBV7-6	13	-	-	TRBJ2-7	TGTGCCAGCAGCTTAGATGACAGCTACGAGCAGTACTTC	CASSLDDSYEQYF
TRBV7-3	15	-	TRBD2	TRBJ2-7	TGTGCCAGCAGCCAACTAGCGGGAGGATCCTACGAGCAGTACTTC	CASSQLAGGSYEQYF
TRBV10-3	16	-	TRBD1	TRBJ2-1	TGTGCCATCAGCACCACGACAGGGGAGTCCTACAATGAGCAGTTCTTC	CAISTTTGESYNEQFF
TRBV6-1	13	-	-	TRBJ2-5	TGTGCCAGCAGTGAGAACTCAAGCGGGTACCAGTACTTC	CASSENSSGYQYF
TRBV27	13	-	TRBD1	TRBJ1-3	TGTGCCAGCGCCGGGACAGGGGCAAACACCATATATTTT	CASAGTGANTIYF
TRBV5-4	13	once	-	TRBJ1-2	TGTGCCAGCAGCTCCGTCGGGCCCTATGGCTACACCTTC	CASSSVGPYGYTF
TRBV11-3	13	-	-	TRBJ2-2	TGTGCCAGCAGCGCAGAGAAGACCGGGGAGCTGTTTTTT	CASSAEKTGELFF
TRBV27	15	-	TRBD2	TRBJ2-2	TGTGCCAGCAGTTCTAGCGGGAGGCACACCGGGGAGCTGTTTTTT	CASSSSGRHTGELFF
TRBV5-1	13	few	-	TRBJ1-1	TGCGCCAGCAGCTCTGGGCAGAACACTGAAGCTTTCTTT	CASSSGQNTEAFF
TRBV27	16	-	-	TRBJ2-3	TGTGCCAGCAGACCCAAGGTGTTAGCGGTGAGGGATACGCAGTATTTT	CASRPKVLAVRDTQYF
TRBV12-2	15	-	-	TRBJ2-3	TGTGCAAGTCCGATGGCAGGGGGCGTTTCAGATACGCAGTATTTT	CASPMAGGVSDTQYF
TRBV5-1	14	-	-	TRBJ1-1	TGCGCCAGCAGCTTGACAGGGTCGAACACTGAAGCTTTCTTT	CASSLTGSNTEAFF
TRBV28	17	-	-	TRBJ2-1	TGTGCCAGCAATTCGGGCAGGGCAGCAAACTCCTACAATGAGCAGTTCTTC	CASNSGRAANSYNEQFF
TRBV5-6	15	-	TRBD1	TRBJ2-7	TGTGCCAGCAGTTCTCACCGGGACAGCAAATACGAGCAGTACTTC	CASSSHRDSKYEQYF
TRBV6-5	14	-	-	TRBJ2-5	TGTGCCAGCAGATATACTAGAATCCAAGAGACCCAGTACTTC	CASRYTRIQETQYF
TRBV6-1	14	-	-	TRBJ2-7	TGTGCCAGCAGTGGGTGGACTCCGTCCTACGAGCAGTACTTC	CASSGWTPSYEQYF
TRBV7-2	13	-	-	TRBJ1-5	TGTGCCAGCAGCTTAATAACGAATCAGCCCCAGCATTTT	CASSLITNQPQHF
TRBV19	15	-	-	TRBJ1-5	TGTGCCAGTAGTATTGGCCCCCAAAGCAATCAGCCCCAGCATTTT	CASSIGPQSNQPQHF
TRBV27	15	-	TRBD1	TRBJ2-7	TGTGCCAGCAAGAAAACAGGGGCCCCTTCCGACGAGCAGTACTTC	CASKKTGAPSDEQYF
TRBV13	11	-	-	TRBJ2-1	TGTGCCAGCAGCTTAGGCGGTGAGCAGTTCTTC	CASSLGGEQFF
TRBV15	14	-	-	TRBJ2-7	TGTGCCACCAGCGCCGCACGGCATTCCTACGAGCAGTACTTC	CATSAARHSYEQYF
TRBV7-9	15	many	-	TRBJ2-1	TGTGCCAGCAGCCCGAAACATCGGATTGGCAATGAGCAGTTCTTC	CASSPKHRIGNEQFF
TRBV11-3	16	-	-	TRBJ1-2	TGTGCCAACCCGCCGGGGGATCGGCCGTCCCGCTATGGCTACACCTTC	CANPPGDRPSRYGYTF
TRBV18	14	once	-	TRBJ2-7	TGTGCCAGCTCACCTCAGGGGGGGGCCAACGAGCAGTACTTC	CASSPQGGANEQYF
TRBV4-1	15	once	-	TRBJ1-5	TGCGCCAGCAGCCTCACGTTCACAGGGCTTCAGCCCCAGCATTTT	CASSLTFTGLQPQHF
TRBV29-1	14	-	TRBD2	TRBJ2-1	TGCAGCGAAACAAGCGGGAGGGGTTACAATGAGCAGTTCTTC	CSETSGRGYNEQFF
TRBV6-6	16	once	TRBD1	TRBJ1-5	TGTGCCAGCAGTTCACCAGGGGGCAGAGGCAATCAGCCCCAGCATTTT	CASSSPGGRGNQPQHF
TRBV15	15	-	TRBD2	TRBJ2-1	TGTGCCACCAGCAGAGCCGGGACTAGGGGATCTGAGCAGTTCTTC	CATSRAGTRGSEQFF
TRBV9	12	-	-	TRBJ2-1	TGTGCCAGCAGCGAACGATGGAATGAGCAGTTCTTC	CASSERWNEQFF
TRBV19	14	-	TRBD2	TRBJ2-1	TGTGCCAGTAGTACGTCTAGCGGGAACAATGAGCAGTTCTTC	CASSTSSGNNEQFF
TRBV28	14	few	-	TRBJ1-1	TGTGCCAGCAGTTTAGTGAGTTTGAACACTGAAGCTTTCTTT	CASSLVSLNTEAFF
TRBV6-5	16	-	TRBD2	TRBJ2-2	TGTGCCAGCAGTTACGGGACTAGCGGGAACACCGGGGAGCTGTTTTTT	CASSYGTSGNTGELFF
TRBV10-1	18	-	TRBD2	TRBJ2-3	TGCGCCAGCAGTGATCCGCGGCAAACCAGCGGGAGGCGGGATACGCAGTATTTT	CASSDPRQTSGRRDTQYF
TRBV29-1	14	-	-	TRBJ1-2	TGCAGCGTTGGATTACCAGGGAATAACTATGGCTACACCTTC	CSVGLPGNNYGYTF
TRBV2	13	-	-	TRBJ2-5	TGTGCCAGCAGTGGGGCTTCCTGGGAGACCCAGTACTTC	CASSGASWETQYF
TRBV18	17	-	-	TRBJ1-3	TGTGCCAGCTCACCACTTATTACCGGCTACTCTGGAAACACCATATATTTT	CASSPLITGYSGNTIYF
TRBV28	14	-	TRBD2	TRBJ2-3	TGTGCCAGCAGTTTGGGAGGGAGTTGGGATACGCAGTATTTT	CASSLGGSWDTQYF
TRBV29-1	16	-	TRBD2	TRBJ2-4	TGCAGCGTTGAGGGAGGGCGGGAGTTCGCCAAAAACATTCAGTACTTC	CSVEGGREFAKNIQYF
TRBV11-2	15	-	-	TRBJ2-7	TGTGCCAGCAGTCTCACGGGGGGCGGCTCCTACGAGCAGTACTTC	CASSLTGGGSYEQYF